The next 29 T cell receptor beta chains were all read from a single sample in a study of cytomegalovirus exposure and HLA in healthy donors. The PCR was carried out with 60 Vbeta primers and 13 Jbeta primers. TCRdb's copy holds only in-frame clones and misses some; the assay was immunoSEQ multiplex PCR. The data hold around 180,000 clones, with approximately 80% observed a single time. Sequenced: PBMCs. These TCRs come from a man aged 18 to 30 in good health and CMV-seronegative.

The chain joins TRBV19 to TRBJ2-7, with unresolved D. Germline CDR1 reads LNHDA; CDR2 reads SQIVND (reference sequence). Trimming stripped 5 bases from V and 0 bases from J, with 14 bases between. The CDR3 is made up of 15 amino acids. In DNA, the CDR3 is TGTGCCAGTAGTGCATCAGGCGCCCTCTCCTACGAGCAGTACTTC. Its protein product is CASSASGALSYEQYF.

The count of this clone is one. The chain couples TRBV18 to TRBJ2-3; D is possibly TRBD2 (5 bases). Trimming cost V 5 bases and J 4 bases, with 7 bases left between them. Germline lookup yields CDR1 KGHSH and CDR2 LQKENI. The CDR3 loop spans 12 amino acids. This CDR3 reads CASSGSPDTQYF. CDR3 DNA sequence: TGTGCCAGCTCAGGGAGTCCAGATACGCAGTATTTT.

The chain combines TRBV29-1 with TRBJ2-7; TRBD1 matches at 12 bases. CDR1 is SQVTM and CDR2 is ANQGSEA in the germline V gene. This CDR3 has 14 amino acids. V gave up 4 bases and J gave up 2 bases; unmatched junction bases: 3. The CDR3 DNA sequence: TGCAGCGTTGGGGGGACAGGGGGCGCCTACGAGCAGTACTTC. It translates to CSVGGTGGAYEQYF.

The rearrangement uses TRBV21-1 and TRBJ2-7; the DNA was not compared with TRBD2, the D call given in the table. TRBV21-1 is deemed a pseudogene. The CDR3 is 17 amino acids. The CDR3 reads CASSKVQREGRVCEQYF. CDR3 in DNA: TGTGCCAGCAGCAAAGTGCAGCGGGAGGGCCGAGTGTGTGAGCAGTACTTC.

This chain links TRBV19 with TRBJ1-4; TRBD1 matches at 9 bases. The CDR3 length is 14 residues. Germline-derived CDR1 and CDR2 are LNHDA and SQIVND (reference sequence). V gave up 11 bases and J gave up 8 bases; unmatched junction bases: 12. CDR3 region: CASREGTGREKLFF. The CDR3 nucleotides are TGTGCCTCCAGGGAGGGGACAGGGCGCGAAAAACTGTTTTTT.

CDR3 nucleotide sequence: TGCGCCAGCATAAACCGGGCAGAGGGGACCCAGTACTTC. It specifies CASINRAEGTQYF. The chain uses TRBV5-1 and TRBJ2-5, with D possibly matching TRBD2 (5 bases). Trimming removed 6 bases at V and 7 bases at J, with 16 bases between. The V gene's germline CDR1 is SGHRS and CDR2 YFSETQ. The CDR3 consists of 13 residues.

The chain has TRBV7-8 and TRBJ2-7; D perhaps matches TRBD1 (6 bases). Trimming pared 5 bases from V and 4 bases from J, leaving 9 bases between. The germline V gene encodes CDR1 SGHVS and CDR2 FQNEAQ. This CDR3 region has 12 residues. The CDR3 DNA reads as TGTGCCAGCAGCAACCAGGGGTACGAGCAGTACTTC. Residues: CASSNQGYEQYF.

The table lists this clone with a count of one. The rearrangement uses TRBV7-8 and TRBJ2-5; D not certain. The DNA end is a closer match to TRBJ2-7, so the J assignment may be wrong. CDR1 is SGHVS and CDR2 is FQNEAQ in the germline V gene. The CDR3 totals 12 residues. The CDR3 DNA sequence: TGTGCCAGCAGCTTGGCGGACTACGAGCAGTACTTC. Its translation is CASSLADYEQYF.

Many counts were recorded for this clone. The chain carries TRBV4-3 and TRBJ2-5, with 9 positions matching TRBD2. J was trimmed by 5 bases and V by 4 bases; bases with no gene match: 14. Germline V gives CDR1 LGHNA, CDR2 YSLEER. This CDR3 is 17 amino acids long. CDR3 DNA sequence: TGCGCCAGCAGCCCTGCCGGTGGGCGGGAGGGCCTGGAGACCCAGTACTTC. Translation: CASSPAGGREGLETQYF.

The table lists this clone with a count of one. This chain connects TRBV29-1 to TRBJ2-3; possibly TRBD2 for D (7 bases). The CDR3 is 12 residues long. The ends were cut back, 4 bases at V and 6 bases at J, with 11 bases in the middle. Germline V lookup: CDR1 SQVTM, CDR2 ANQGSEA. This chain's CDR3 is CSVARGGDTQYF. In DNA, the CDR3 is TGCAGCGTTGCCAGGGGAGGGGATACGCAGTATTTT.

This clone was seen just once. The chain links TRBV4-2 to TRBJ1-3; D not certain. V lost 1 base to trimming and J lost 0 bases, with 7 bases between them. Germline lookup yields CDR1 LGHNA and CDR2 YNFKEQ. This CDR3 is built from 15 residues. As DNA, the CDR3 is TGTGCCAGCAGCCAAGTTGAGTACTCTGGAAACACCATATATTTT. Translation gives CASSQVEYSGNTIYF.

The rearrangement links TRBV5-1 to TRBJ2-2; D perhaps matches TRBD1 (5 bases). The CDR3 covers 14 residues. CDR1 SGHRS and CDR2 YFSETQ come from the germline V gene. Trimming cost V 2 bases and J 4 bases, with 9 bases left between them. The CDR3 here is CASSFQGSTGELFF. CDR3 DNA sequence: TGCGCCAGCAGCTTTCAGGGTTCCACCGGGGAGCTGTTTTTT.

For the CDR3, the DNA is TGTGCCAGCAGCTCCTTGACAGGGAAAGCTTTCTTT. Translation: CASSSLTGKAFF. The chain links TRBV9 to TRBJ1-1; 7 bases map to TRBD1. The CDR3 consists of 12 residues. Germline trimming cut 4 bases from V and 9 bases from J; bases unmatched to any gene: 6. The germline CDR1 and CDR2 sequences are SGDLS and YYNGEE.

The V call is TRBV6-5, the J call TRBJ2-2; weak D call: TRBD1 (5 bases). Trimming took 6 bases from V and 7 from J, leaving 12 bases between them. The V gene's germline CDR1 is MNHEY and CDR2 SVGAGI. The CDR3 is 13 residues long. The DNA for the CDR3 is TGTGCCAGCAGCTTGGGGCTTCTCGGGGAGCTGTTTTTT. It translates to CASSLGLLGELFF.

The chain links TRBV5-8 to TRBJ2-5, with TRBD2 matching over 10 bases. The CDR3 length is 16 residues. Losses at the gene ends were 0 bases for V and 1 base for J; bases not matched to a gene: 3. Germline values: CDR1 SGHTS, CDR2 YDEGEE. This chain's CDR3 is CASSLVTSGFQETQYF. The CDR3 bases are TGTGCCAGCAGCTTGGTGACTAGCGGGTTCCAAGAGACCCAGTACTTC.

The gene calls are TRBV18 and TRBJ1-4; the D gene is possibly TRBD1 (6 bases). Between the trimmed V and J ends, which lost 4 bases and 8 bases, there was a span of 17 bases. This CDR3 has 15 residues. CDR1 is KGHSH, CDR2 LQKENI, per germline. The DNA of the CDR3 is TGTGCCAGCTCACTCTGGACAGACCCTGAAGAAAAACTGTTTTTT. Translation gives CASSLWTDPEEKLFF. Complete variable domain (other parts from reference TRBV18 and TRBJ1-4): NAGVMQNPRHLVRRRGQEARLRCSPMKGHSHVYWYRQLPEEGLKFMVYLQKENIIDESGMPKERFSAEFPKEGPSILRIQQVVRGDSAAYFCASSLWTDPEEKLFFGSGTQLSVL.

The chain employs TRBV2 and TRBJ2-7; 9 bases map to TRBD2. Per the germline V gene, CDR1 is SNHLY and CDR2 is FYNNEI. V was clipped by 4 bases and J by 6 bases; unmatched bases: 7. The CDR3 extends over 14 amino acids. CDR3 amino acids: CASSVSGRWSEQYF. The CDR3 DNA reads TGTGCCAGCAGTGTTAGCGGGAGATGGTCCGAGCAGTACTTC.

This chain connects TRBV29-1 to TRBJ2-7; D perhaps matches TRBD1 (6 bases). The CDR3 has 16 amino acids. CDR1 SQVTM and CDR2 ANQGSEA come from the germline V gene. V lost 1 base and J 4 bases, leaving 20 bases between the germline ends. Here the CDR3 reads CSVEAPLDQGSYEQYF. CDR3 DNA sequence: TGCAGCGTTGAAGCCCCCCTTGATCAGGGGTCATACGAGCAGTACTTC.

This clone was seen just once. J is TRBJ2-7 and V is TRBV7-9; 9 nucleotides agree with TRBD1. Germline lookup yields CDR1 SEHNR and CDR2 FQNEAQ (reference sequence). V gave up 5 bases and J gave up 5 bases; unmatched junction bases: 13. This CDR3 has 16 amino acids. CDR3 sequence (DNA): TGTGCCAGCAGCCGACCCCGGGGACAGGGTCTCAACGAGCAGTACTTC. Translated, it gives CASSRPRGQGLNEQYF.

This clone came up a few times. The V call is TRBV6-4, the J call TRBJ1-1; D is ambiguous. CDR3 size: 13 residues. CDR1 is MRHNA and CDR2 is SNTAGT in the germline V gene. Trimming shortened V by 5 bases and J by 5 bases, and 12 bases separated the two germline ends. The CDR3 spells CASSWMGGTEAFF. DNA of the CDR3: TGTGCCAGCAGTTGGATGGGAGGTACTGAAGCTTTCTTT.

This chain links TRBV4-3 with TRBJ2-7; 7 bases map to TRBD2. CDR3 length equals 14 residues. Germline CDR1 and CDR2: LGHNA and YSLEER. After removal of 1 base from V and 2 bases from J, the junction contained 2 bases not matched to a gene. The CDR3 here is CASSQASGAYEQYF. CDR3 nucleotides: TGCGCCAGCAGCCAAGCGAGCGGGGCCTACGAGCAGTACTTC.

The V gene is TRBV30, the J gene TRBJ2-5; D is possibly TRBD1 (6 bases). CDR3 length: 13 residues. Looked up from germline, CDR1 is GTSNPN and CDR2 is SVGIG (reference sequence). V was clipped by 0 bases and J by 4 bases, with 9 bases between them. The CDR3 region is CAWSVKGGETQYF. CDR3 nucleotide sequence: TGTGCCTGGAGTGTAAAAGGGGGAGAGACCCAGTACTTC.

The DNA of the CDR3 is TGTGCCAGCAGTAGGGGGACGGAGACCCAGTACTTC. Its protein product is CASSRGTETQYF. The V and J genes are TRBV7-2 and TRBJ2-5, with D perhaps TRBD1 (6 bases). The CDR3 loop spans 12 amino acids. The V end lost 6 bases, the J end lost 5 bases, and 10 bases lay between the germline ends. In germline, CDR1 is SGHTA, CDR2 FQGNSA. Filled out from reference TRBV7-2 and TRBJ2-5, the complete variable domain reads GAGVSQSPSNKVTEKGKDVELRCDPISGHTALYWYRQSLGQGLEFLIYFQGNSAPDKSGLPSDRFSAERTGGSVSTLTIQRTQQEDSAVYLCASSRGTETQYFGPGTRLLVL.

The CDR3 bases are TGTGCCATCAGTACGGAGCGGTCAAACTATGGCTACACCTTC. Protein: CAISTERSNYGYTF. V is TRBV10-3 and J is TRBJ1-2, with D unresolved. Germline V lookup: CDR1 ENHRY, CDR2 SYGVKD. The CDR3 sequence is 14 residues long. Trimming shortened V by 5 bases and J by 2 bases, and 12 bases separated the two germline ends.

The V gene is TRBV14, the J gene TRBJ1-5, with D perhaps matching TRBD1 (6 bases). The CDR3 contains 18 residues. Germline V gene lookup returns CDR1 SGHDN and CDR2 FVKESK. Trimming took off 1 base at V and 2 bases at J, with 18 bases between the two ends. The CDR3 protein is CASSQGWQSRQGNQPQHF. CDR3 coding DNA: TGTGCCAGCAGCCAAGGCTGGCAATCGAGACAGGGCAATCAGCCCCAGCATTTT.

This rearrangement joins TRBV29-1 to TRBJ2-7; D possibly corresponds to TRBD2 (5 bases). Trimming left V 6 bases short and J 2 bases short, with 14 bases between. This CDR3 is built from 13 residues. Germline CDR1 reads SQVTM; CDR2 reads ANQGSEA. The CDR3 bases are TGCAGCGTCCGGACGGGGAAAACCTACGAGCAGTACTTC. It specifies CSVRTGKTYEQYF.

CDR3 bases: TGTGCCAGCAGCCCGTTTGCGGAGTGGAGCACAGATACGCAGTATTTT. As protein: CASSPFAEWSTDTQYF. The V and J genes are TRBV7-9 and TRBJ2-3; D not certain. Trimming removed 5 bases from V and 0 bases from J, with 15 bases in between. Germline values: CDR1 SEHNR, CDR2 FQNEAQ (reference sequence). The CDR3 length is 16 residues.

The rearrangement uses TRBV19 and TRBJ2-2, with D perhaps matching TRBD1 (7 bases). CDR3 length: 14 residues. The germline gives CDR1 LNHDA, CDR2 SQIVND (reference sequence). Trimming shortened V by 7 bases and J by 4 bases, and 13 bases separated the two germline ends. CDR3 protein: CASTNQGGTGELFF. CDR3 nucleotide sequence: TGTGCCAGTACCAATCAGGGGGGCACCGGGGAGCTGTTTTTT.

The gene calls are TRBV7-2 and TRBJ1-5; possibly TRBD1 for D (5 bases). With 2 bases removed from V and 2 bases from J, the gap between germline ends came to 13 bases. The germline V gene encodes CDR1 SGHTA and CDR2 FQGNSA. CDR3 length: 16 amino acids. The CDR3 region is CASSLRLGQGNQPQHF. DNA for the CDR3: TGTGCCAGCAGCTTACGATTGGGGCAGGGCAATCAGCCCCAGCATTTT.